This record looks at one T cell receptor (beta chain) sequence and its context. Its antigen remains unknown. The data originate from a study of T cell repertoires in cytomegalovirus infection. Study-level background: CMV infection and matching HLA type were both indicated by public TCR beta signatures.

Germline CDR1 reads MNHNY; CDR2 reads SVGAGI (reference sequence). This CDR3 region has 14 residues. With 6 bases removed from V and 3 bases from J, the gap between germline ends came to 14 bases. A single record per CDR3 protein comes from TCRdb applying MiXCR to the reads. The sample holds about 890,000 distinct CDR3 sequences; approximately 31% are singletons and the top ten take under 15%. V and J are TRBV6-6 and TRBJ1-1; D not certain. This material consisted of cultured CD8+ T cells from PBMCs, taken from culture after CMV antigen stimulation. This TCR was sampled from a human donor in good health (CMV status not recorded). Some clones in this sample may be carry-over from other donors' samples. CDR3 sequence (DNA): TGTGCCAGCAGGCCCCTCAGAGTCGACACTGAAGCTTTCTTT. This encodes CASRPLRVDTEAFF.